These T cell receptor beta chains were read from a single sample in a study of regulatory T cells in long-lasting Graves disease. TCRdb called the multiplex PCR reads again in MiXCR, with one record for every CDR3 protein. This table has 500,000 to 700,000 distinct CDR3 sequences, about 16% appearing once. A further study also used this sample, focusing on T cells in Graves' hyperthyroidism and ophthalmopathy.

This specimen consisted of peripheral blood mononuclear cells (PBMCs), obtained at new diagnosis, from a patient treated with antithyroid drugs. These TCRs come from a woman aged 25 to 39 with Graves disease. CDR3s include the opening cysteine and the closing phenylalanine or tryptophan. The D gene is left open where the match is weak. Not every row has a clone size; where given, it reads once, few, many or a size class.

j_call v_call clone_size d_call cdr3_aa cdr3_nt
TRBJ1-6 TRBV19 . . CASRGAGTSYNSPLHF TGTGCCAGTAGGGGTGCCGGGACTAGCTATAATTCACCCCTCCACTTT
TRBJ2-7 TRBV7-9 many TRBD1 CASSLLGTGLYEQYF TGTGCCAGCAGCTTGTTAGGGACAGGGCTCTACGAGCAGTACTTC
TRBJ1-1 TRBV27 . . CASSRGSLLNTEAFF TGTGCCAGCAGTCGGGGGTCCCTTTTGAACACTGAAGCTTTCTTT
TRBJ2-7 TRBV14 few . CASSHSTGDQYF TGTGCCAGCAGCCATTCGACAGGAGACCAGTACTTC
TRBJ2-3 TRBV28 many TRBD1 CASSLPAFRGRADTQYF TGTGCCAGCAGTTTACCCGCCTTTAGGGGGCGGGCAGATACGCAGTATTTT
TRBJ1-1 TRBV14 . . CTSSPMGPLEAFF TGTACCAGCAGCCCAATGGGACCCTTGGAAGCTTTCTTT
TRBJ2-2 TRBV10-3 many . CAISDLANTGELFF TGTGCCATCAGTGATTTAGCGAACACCGGGGAGCTGTTTTTT
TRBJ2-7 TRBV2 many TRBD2 CASSVSGGISYEQYF TGTGCCAGCAGCGTTAGCGGGGGGATCTCCTACGAGCAGTACTTC
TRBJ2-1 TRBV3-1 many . CASSQVRSAYNEQFF TGTGCCAGCAGCCAAGTCAGGAGTGCCTACAATGAGCAGTTCTTC
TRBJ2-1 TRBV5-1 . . CASSLAPGSVEQFF TGCGCCAGCAGCTTGGCTCCAGGTTCGGTTGAGCAGTTCTTC